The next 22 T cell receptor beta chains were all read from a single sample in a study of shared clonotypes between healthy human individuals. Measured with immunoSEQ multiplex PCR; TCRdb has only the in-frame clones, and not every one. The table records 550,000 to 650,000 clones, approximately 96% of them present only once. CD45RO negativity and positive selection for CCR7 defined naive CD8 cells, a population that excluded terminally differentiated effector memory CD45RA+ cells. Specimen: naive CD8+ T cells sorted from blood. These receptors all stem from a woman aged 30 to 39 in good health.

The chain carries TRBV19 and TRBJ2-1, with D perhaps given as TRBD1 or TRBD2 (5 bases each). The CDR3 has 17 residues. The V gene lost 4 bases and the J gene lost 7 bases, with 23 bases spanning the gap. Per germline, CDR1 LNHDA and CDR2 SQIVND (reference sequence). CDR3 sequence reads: CASSTGRLGTLGNEQFF. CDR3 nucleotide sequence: TGTGCCAGTAGTACGGGACGCCTTGGCACCTTAGGGAATGAGCAGTTCTTC.

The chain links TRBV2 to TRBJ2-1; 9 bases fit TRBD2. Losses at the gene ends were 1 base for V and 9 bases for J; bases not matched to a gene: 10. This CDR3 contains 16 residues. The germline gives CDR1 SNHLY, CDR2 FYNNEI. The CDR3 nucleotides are TGTGCCAGCAGTGAAGGGGGGACTAGCACGTATGGTGAGCAGTTCTTC. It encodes CASSEGGTSTYGEQFF. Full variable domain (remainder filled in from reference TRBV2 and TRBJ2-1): EPEVTQTPSHQVTQMGQEVILRCVPISNHLYFYWYRQILGQKVEFLVSFYNNEISEKSEIFDDQFSVERPDGSNFTLKIRSTKLEDSAMYFCASSEGGTSTYGEQFFGPGTRLTVL.

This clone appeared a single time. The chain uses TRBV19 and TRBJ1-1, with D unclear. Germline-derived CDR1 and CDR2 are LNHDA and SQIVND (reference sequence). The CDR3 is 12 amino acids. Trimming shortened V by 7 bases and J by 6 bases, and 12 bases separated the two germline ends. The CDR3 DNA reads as TGTGCCAGTACTAGAGACACGTCTGAAGCTTTCTTT. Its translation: CASTRDTSEAFF.

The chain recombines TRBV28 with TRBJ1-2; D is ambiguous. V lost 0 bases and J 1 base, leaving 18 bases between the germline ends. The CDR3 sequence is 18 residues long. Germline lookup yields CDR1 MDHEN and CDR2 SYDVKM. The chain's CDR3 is CASSLWGPLGNHNYGYTF. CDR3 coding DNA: TGTGCCAGCAGTTTATGGGGTCCCCTGGGCAACCATAACTATGGCTACACCTTC.

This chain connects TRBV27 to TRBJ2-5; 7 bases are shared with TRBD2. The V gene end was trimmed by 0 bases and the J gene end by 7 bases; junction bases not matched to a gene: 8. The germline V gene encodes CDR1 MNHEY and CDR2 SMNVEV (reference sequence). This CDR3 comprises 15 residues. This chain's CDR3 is CASSLSSLGEGTQYF. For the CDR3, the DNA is TGTGCCAGCAGTTTATCAAGCCTTGGGGAGGGGACCCAGTACTTC.

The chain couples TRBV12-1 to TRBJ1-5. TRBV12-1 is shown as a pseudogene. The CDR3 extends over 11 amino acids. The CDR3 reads CARATGQPQHF. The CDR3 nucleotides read TGTGCCAGAGCCACCGGTCAGCCCCAGCATTTT.

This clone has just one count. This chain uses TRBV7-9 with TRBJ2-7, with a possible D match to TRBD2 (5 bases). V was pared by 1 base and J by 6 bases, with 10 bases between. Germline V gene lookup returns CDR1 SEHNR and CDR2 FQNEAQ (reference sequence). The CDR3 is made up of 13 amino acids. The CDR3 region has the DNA TGTGCCAGCAGCTTAGGGGAGAGGGTCGAGCAGTACTTC. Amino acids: CASSLGERVEQYF.

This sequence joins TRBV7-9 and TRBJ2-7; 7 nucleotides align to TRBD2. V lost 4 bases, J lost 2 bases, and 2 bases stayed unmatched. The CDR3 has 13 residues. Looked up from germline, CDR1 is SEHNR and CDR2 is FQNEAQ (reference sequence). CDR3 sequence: CASSSSGAYEQYF. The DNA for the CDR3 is TGTGCCAGCAGCTCGAGCGGGGCCTACGAGCAGTACTTC.

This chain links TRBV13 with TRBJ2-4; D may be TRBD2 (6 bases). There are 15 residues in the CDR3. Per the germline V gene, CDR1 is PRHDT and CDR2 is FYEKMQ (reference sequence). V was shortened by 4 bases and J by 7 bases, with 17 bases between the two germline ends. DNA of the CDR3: TGTGCCAGCAGCTCAAGACTAGGATCCGGGAACATTCAGTACTTC. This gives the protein CASSSRLGSGNIQYF.

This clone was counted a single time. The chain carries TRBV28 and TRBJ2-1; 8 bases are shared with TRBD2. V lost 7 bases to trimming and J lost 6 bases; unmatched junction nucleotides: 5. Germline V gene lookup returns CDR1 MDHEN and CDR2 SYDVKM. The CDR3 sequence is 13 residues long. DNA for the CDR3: TGTGCCAGCATAGCGGGATCCCGCAATGAGCAGTTCTTC. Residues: CASIAGSRNEQFF.

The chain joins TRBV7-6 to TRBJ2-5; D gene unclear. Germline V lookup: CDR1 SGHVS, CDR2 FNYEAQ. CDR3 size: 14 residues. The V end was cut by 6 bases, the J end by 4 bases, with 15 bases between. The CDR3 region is CASSLTWGSETQYF. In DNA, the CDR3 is TGTGCCAGCAGTCTCACCTGGGGTTCAGAGACCCAGTACTTC.

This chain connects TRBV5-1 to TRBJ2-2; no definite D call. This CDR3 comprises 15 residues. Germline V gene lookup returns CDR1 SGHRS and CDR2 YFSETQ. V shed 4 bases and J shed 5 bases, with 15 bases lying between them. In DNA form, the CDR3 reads TGCGCCAGCAGCCGCAATTCCGACTTTACCGGGGAGCTGTTTTTT. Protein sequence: CASSRNSDFTGELFF.

CDR3: CASSDSYGYTF. CDR3 nucleotides: TGTGCCAGCAGTGACAGTTATGGCTACACCTTC. J is TRBJ1-2 and V is TRBV28; D is perhaps TRBD1 (5 bases). V gave up 5 bases and J gave up 5 bases, with 6 bases separating them. From germline, CDR1 is MDHEN and CDR2 SYDVKM. The CDR3 is made up of 11 amino acids.

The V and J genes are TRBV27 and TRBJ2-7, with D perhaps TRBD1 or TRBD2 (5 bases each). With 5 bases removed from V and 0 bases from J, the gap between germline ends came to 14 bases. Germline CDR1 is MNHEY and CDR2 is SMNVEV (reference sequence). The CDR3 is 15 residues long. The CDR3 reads CASSPLGDPSYEQYF. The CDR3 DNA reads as TGTGCCAGCAGTCCCCTGGGGGACCCCTCCTACGAGCAGTACTTC.

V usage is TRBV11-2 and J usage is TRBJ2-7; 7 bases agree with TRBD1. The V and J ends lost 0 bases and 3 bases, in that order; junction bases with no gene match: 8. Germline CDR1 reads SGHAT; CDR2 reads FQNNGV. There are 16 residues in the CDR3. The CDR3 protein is CASSLDFIDRDYEQYF. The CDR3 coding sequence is TGTGCCAGCAGCTTAGACTTTATCGACAGGGACTACGAGCAGTACTTC.

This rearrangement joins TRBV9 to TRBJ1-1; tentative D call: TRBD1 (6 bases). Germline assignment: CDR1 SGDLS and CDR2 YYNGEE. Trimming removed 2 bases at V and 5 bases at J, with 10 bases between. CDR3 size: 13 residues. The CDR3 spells CASSVRRGTEAFF. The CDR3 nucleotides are TGTGCCAGCAGCGTGCGCAGGGGAACTGAAGCTTTCTTT.

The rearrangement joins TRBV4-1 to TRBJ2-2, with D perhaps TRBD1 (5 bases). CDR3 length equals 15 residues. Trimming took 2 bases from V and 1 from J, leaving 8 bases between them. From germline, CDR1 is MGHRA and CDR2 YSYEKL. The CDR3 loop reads CASSQPTENTGELFF. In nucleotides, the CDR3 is TGCGCCAGCAGCCAACCGACAGAGAACACCGGGGAGCTGTTTTTT.

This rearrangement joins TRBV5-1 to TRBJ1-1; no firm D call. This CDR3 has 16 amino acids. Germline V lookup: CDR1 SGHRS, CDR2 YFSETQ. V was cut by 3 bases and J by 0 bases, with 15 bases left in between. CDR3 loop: CASSSIGWAVNTEAFF. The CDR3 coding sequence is TGCGCCAGCAGCTCAATCGGGTGGGCAGTGAACACTGAAGCTTTCTTT.

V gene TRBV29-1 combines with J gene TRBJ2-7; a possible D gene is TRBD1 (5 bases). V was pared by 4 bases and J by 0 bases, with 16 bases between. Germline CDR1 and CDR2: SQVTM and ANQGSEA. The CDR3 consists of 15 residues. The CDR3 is CSVVFMDKPSYEQYF. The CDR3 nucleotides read TGCAGCGTTGTTTTTATGGACAAGCCCTCCTACGAGCAGTACTTC.

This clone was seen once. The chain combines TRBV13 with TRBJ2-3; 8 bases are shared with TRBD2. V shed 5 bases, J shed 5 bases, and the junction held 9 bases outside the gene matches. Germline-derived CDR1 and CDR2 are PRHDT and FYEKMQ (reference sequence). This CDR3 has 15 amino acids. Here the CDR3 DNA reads TGTGCCAGCAGCCCGTCGGGGAGCGGGGGAGATACGCAGTATTTT. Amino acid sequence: CASSPSGSGGDTQYF.

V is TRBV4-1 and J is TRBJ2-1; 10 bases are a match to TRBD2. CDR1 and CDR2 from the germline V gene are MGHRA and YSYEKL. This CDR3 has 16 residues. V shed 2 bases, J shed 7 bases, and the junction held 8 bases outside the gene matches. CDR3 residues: CASSQSGTSVRNEQFF. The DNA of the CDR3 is TGCGCCAGCAGCCAATCCGGGACTAGCGTCCGGAATGAGCAGTTCTTC.

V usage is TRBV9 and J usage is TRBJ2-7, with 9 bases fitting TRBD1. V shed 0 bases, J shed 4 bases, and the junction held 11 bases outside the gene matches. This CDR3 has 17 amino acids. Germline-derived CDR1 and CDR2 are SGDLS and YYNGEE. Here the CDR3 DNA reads TGTGCCAGCAGCGTAGGATCGGGGACAGGGAATTTGTACGAGCAGTACTTC. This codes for CASSVGSGTGNLYEQYF.